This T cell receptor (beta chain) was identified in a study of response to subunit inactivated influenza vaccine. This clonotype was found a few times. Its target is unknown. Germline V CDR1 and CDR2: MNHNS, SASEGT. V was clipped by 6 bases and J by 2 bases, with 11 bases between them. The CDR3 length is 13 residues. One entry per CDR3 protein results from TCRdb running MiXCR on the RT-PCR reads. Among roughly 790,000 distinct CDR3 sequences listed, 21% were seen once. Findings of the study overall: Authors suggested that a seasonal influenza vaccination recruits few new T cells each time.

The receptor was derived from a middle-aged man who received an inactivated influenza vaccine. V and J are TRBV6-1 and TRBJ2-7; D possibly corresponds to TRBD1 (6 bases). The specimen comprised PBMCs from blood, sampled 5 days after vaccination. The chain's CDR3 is CASRQTGTYEQYF. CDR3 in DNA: TGTGCCAGCAGGCAAACAGGGACCTACGAGCAGTACTTC.